The clone carrying this T cell receptor (beta chain) was counted a few times. Antigen: not known. This specimen belongs to a study of PD-1 blockade in classical Hodgkin lymphoma. Time point: cycle 4 day 1 (C4D1), after more than five weeks of nivolumab. Every patient experienced relapse after autologous stem cell transplantation, and brentuximab vedotin exposure varied. Researchers pulled CD8+ T cells out of thawed PBMCs using magnetic negative selection. The trim removed 4 bases at V and 4 bases at J, leaving 9 bases unmatched. Germline assignment: CDR1 SGHDN and CDR2 FVKESK. CDR3 length: 15 residues. Sequencing was performed with immunoSEQ multiplex PCR; in TCRdb, only in-frame clones are kept and a portion is missing. This repertoire shows some 20,000 clones, roughly 80% found once; its top ten account for 7.3%. General study findings and limits: Patients with an early start, nivolumab under 1 year after ASCT, were excluded. Reasons behind the repertoire differences stay unclear, perhaps disease activity or earlier therapy.

The source material was CD8+ T cells from blood, sampled before the fourth cycle of nivolumab. This sequence joins TRBV14 and TRBJ1-1; the match to TRBD1 covers 7 bases. This sequence originates from a human donor with classical Hodgkin lymphoma. The CDR3 is CASSRWDSLSTEAFF. The CDR3 DNA reads TGTGCCAGCAGCCGATGGGACAGCTTATCCACTGAAGCTTTCTTT.